The rows below give T cell receptor beta chains drawn from one sample of a study of cytomegalovirus exposure and HLA in healthy donors. TCRdb's copy holds only in-frame clones and misses some; the assay was immunoSEQ multiplex PCR. This table has around 210,000 clones, 70% to 80% appearing once. Sequencing was done on a sample of PBMCs. These receptor sequences come from a woman aged 25 to 39 in good health and CMV-seronegative. Both conserved end residues are part of each CDR3. The order of the fields is D gene, V gene, J gene, clone size, CDR3 protein, CDR3 DNA. The D gene is left open where the match is weak. Clone size, where shown, is once, few, many, or a class for clones that have expanded.

>TRBD1|TRBV9|TRBJ2-7|-
CASSVDRGFGEQYF
TGTGCCAGCAGCGTTGACAGGGGTTTTGGCGAGCAGTACTTC
>TRBD1|TRBV28|TRBJ1-6|-
CASTGTGAVTLHF
TGTGCCAGCACCGGGACAGGGGCCGTTACCCTCCACTTT
>-|TRBV15|TRBJ2-3|-
CATSRDSVTDTQYF
TGTGCCACCAGCAGAGATAGCGTTACGGATACGCAGTATTTT
>-|TRBV27|TRBJ1-1|once
CASRVRGGLSTEAFF
TGTGCCAGCAGGGTGAGGGGGGGGTTAAGCACTGAAGCTTTCTTT
>TRBD1|TRBV5-6|TRBJ2-7|-
CASSSTGDEGRYEQYF
TGTGCCAGCAGCTCGACAGGGGACGAGGGTCGTTACGAGCAGTACTTC
>TRBD2|TRBV14|TRBJ2-1|-
CASSQEVASGAFAYNEQFF
TGTGCCAGCAGCCAAGAGGTTGCTAGCGGGGCGTTCGCCTACAATGAGCAGTTCTTC
>-|TRBV15|TRBJ2-1|-
CATSREKSRALSSYNEQFF
TGTGCCACCAGCAGAGAAAAAAGTCGTGCGTTAAGCTCCTACAATGAGCAGTTCTTC
>TRBD2|TRBV5-5|TRBJ2-1|-
CASSFGRGEHNEQFF
TGTGCCAGCAGCTTCGGACGGGGGGAACACAATGAGCAGTTCTTC
>-|TRBV18|TRBJ1-1|-
CASSPPGGDTEAFF
TGTGCCAGCTCACCACCCGGGGGTGACACTGAAGCTTTCTTT
>TRBD1|TRBV10-3|TRBJ2-1|few
CAISAQPTGDYNEQFF
TGTGCCATCAGCGCACAACCCACAGGGGATTACAATGAGCAGTTCTTC
>TRBD1|TRBV27|TRBJ1-5|-
CASSFAKTGGTQHF
TGTGCCAGCAGTTTTGCCAAAACAGGGGGAACCCAGCATTTT
>TRBD1|TRBV5-4|TRBJ1-2|once
CASSLDSGTVYGYTF
TGTGCCAGCAGCTTGGACTCCGGGACAGTCTATGGCTACACCTTC
>-|TRBV18|TRBJ1-1|once
CASSPGGRERMNTEAFF
TGTGCCAGCTCACCAGGGGGCAGGGAAAGAATGAACACTGAAGCTTTCTTT
>TRBD1|TRBV9|TRBJ1-6|-
CASSPLWDRGEALHF
TGTGCCAGCAGCCCCCTCTGGGACAGAGGTGAGGCCCTCCACTTT
>TRBD2|TRBV4-1|TRBJ2-1|-
CASSPSGTSYNEQFF
TGCGCCAGCAGCCCTAGCGGGACGTCCTACAATGAGCAGTTCTTC
>TRBD1|TRBV5-4|TRBJ2-2|-
CASSSRQGNTGELFF
TGTGCCAGCAGCAGTCGACAGGGAAACACCGGGGAGCTGTTTTTT
>TRBD2|TRBV5-6|TRBJ2-1|-
CASSPGGKRNEQFF
TGTGCCAGCAGCCCCGGGGGGAAGCGGAATGAGCAGTTCTTC
>TRBD1|TRBV28|TRBJ1-2|-
CASSGADRVGYTF
TGTGCCAGCAGTGGGGCGGACAGGGTCGGCTACACCTTC
>-|TRBV7-8|TRBJ1-3|few
CASSLRGAENTIYF
TGTGCCAGCAGCTTACGGGGGGCAGAAAACACCATATATTTT
>-|TRBV18|TRBJ2-7|-
CASSYTGSAYEQYF
TGTGCCAGCTCGTACACAGGGTCGGCCTACGAGCAGTACTTC
>TRBD2|TRBV7-2|TRBJ2-5|-
CASSVGGNQETQYF
TGTGCCAGCAGCGTCGGGGGGAACCAAGAGACCCAGTACTTC
>-|TRBV7-6|TRBJ2-3|few
CASSPVRGLSDTQYF
TGTGCCAGCAGCCCCGTGCGCGGCTTGTCTGATACGCAGTATTTT
>-|TRBV11-2|TRBJ2-1|-
CASHGSGAREQFF
TGTGCCAGCCACGGGAGTGGCGCAAGGGAGCAGTTCTTC
>-|TRBV18|TRBJ2-2|-
CASSPRDTGELFF
TGTGCCAGCTCACCTCGGGACACCGGGGAGCTGTTTTTT
>-|TRBV6-1|TRBJ1-2|-
CASSEQASLGYTF
TGTGCCAGCAGTGAGCAGGCATCTCTTGGCTACACCTTC
>-|TRBV6-4|TRBJ2-6|many
CASSEGAPSGANVLTF
TGTGCCAGCAGTGAAGGGGCGCCCTCTGGGGCCAACGTCCTGACTTTC
>-|TRBV7-9|TRBJ2-7|once
CASSLRAYEQYF
TGTGCCAGCAGCTTACGCGCCTACGAGCAGTACTTC
>TRBD1|TRBV15|TRBJ2-7|-
CATSRTGQGYEQYF
TGTGCCACCAGCAGGACGGGACAGGGTTACGAGCAGTACTTC
>-|TRBV6-5|TRBJ2-7|few
CASRGPGTVTYEQYF
TGTGCCAGCAGAGGGCCCGGGACTGTCACCTACGAGCAGTACTTC
>TRBD1|TRBV7-7|TRBJ2-5|-
CASSSTGIQETQYF
TGTGCCAGCAGCTCGACAGGGATCCAAGAGACCCAGTACTTC
>-|TRBV10-3|TRBJ2-2|-
CAISESWSGNTGELFF
TGTGCCATCAGTGAGTCGTGGAGCGGCAACACCGGGGAGCTGTTTTTT
>-|TRBV27|TRBJ1-1|-
CASRAVGTGAEAFF
TGTGCCAGCAGAGCCGTCGGGACGGGGGCTGAAGCTTTCTTT
>-|TRBV4-2|TRBJ2-7|once
CASSQNTGIHEQYF
TGTGCCAGCAGCCAAAACACAGGGATCCACGAGCAGTACTTC
>TRBD1|TRBV7-8|TRBJ1-5|-
CASSTRTGGQPQHF
TGTGCCAGCAGCACGAGGACAGGGGGTCAGCCCCAGCATTTT
>TRBD1|TRBV5-1|TRBJ2-7|-
CASSLPWGQGDYEQYF
TGCGCCAGCAGCTTGCCCTGGGGACAGGGTGACTACGAGCAGTACTTC
>TRBD2|TRBV6-5|TRBJ2-3|once
CASSYYLGGDDTQYF
TGTGCCAGCAGTTACTACCTGGGAGGGGATGATACGCAGTATTTT
>-|TRBV7-6|TRBJ2-7|-
CASSLYISHEQYF
TGTGCCAGCAGCTTATATATTAGCCACGAGCAGTACTTC
>-|TRBV10-3|TRBJ1-4|-
CAIKGEYNEKLFF
TGTGCCATCAAAGGGGAATATAATGAAAAACTGTTTTTT
>TRBD2|TRBV12-5|TRBJ2-5|-
CASASGGPRFETQYF
TGTGCTAGTGCCTCGGGGGGGCCGAGATTTGAGACCCAGTACTTC
>-|TRBV5-1|TRBJ2-2|-
CASSFRDSRGGELFF
TGCGCCAGCAGCTTCCGGGACTCTCGGGGCGGGGAGCTGTTTTTT
>TRBD1|TRBV9|TRBJ2-7|few
CASSEFGQDDEQYF
TGTGCCAGCAGCGAGTTCGGACAGGACGACGAGCAGTACTTC
>-|TRBV6-1|TRBJ1-2|once
CASSEGPAGNYGYTF
TGTGCCAGCAGTGAAGGTCCGGCGGGAAACTATGGCTACACCTTC
>TRBD1|TRBV18|TRBJ1-1|-
CASSPGQGATEAFF
TGTGCCAGCTCACCGGGACAGGGGGCCACTGAAGCTTTCTTT
>-|TRBV20-1|TRBJ1-5|-
CSASTQSTQHF
TGCAGTGCTAGTACCCAGTCGACCCAGCATTTT
>-|TRBV10-3|TRBJ1-4|-
CAISQRAGNEKLFF
TGTGCCATCAGCCAGCGGGCGGGGAATGAAAAACTGTTTTTT
>TRBD1|TRBV28|TRBJ2-4|-
CASGLQGSKNIQYF
TGTGCCAGCGGCCTACAGGGGTCCAAAAACATTCAGTACTTC
>TRBD2|TRBV29-1|TRBJ2-1|-
CSVVTSGDPYNEQFF
TGCAGCGTCGTTACTAGCGGGGATCCCTACAATGAGCAGTTCTTC
>TRBD1|TRBV7-2|TRBJ2-7|-
CASSSMGRGQAIYEQYF
TGTGCCAGCAGCTCGATGGGTCGGGGACAGGCGATCTACGAGCAGTACTTC
>TRBD2|TRBV9|TRBJ2-1|once
CASSVGTRTHNEQFF
TGTGCCAGCAGCGTAGGGACTAGGACACACAATGAGCAGTTCTTC
>TRBD2|TRBV19|TRBJ2-7|once
CASSISGATYEQYF
TGTGCCAGTAGTATTAGCGGGGCGACCTACGAGCAGTACTTC